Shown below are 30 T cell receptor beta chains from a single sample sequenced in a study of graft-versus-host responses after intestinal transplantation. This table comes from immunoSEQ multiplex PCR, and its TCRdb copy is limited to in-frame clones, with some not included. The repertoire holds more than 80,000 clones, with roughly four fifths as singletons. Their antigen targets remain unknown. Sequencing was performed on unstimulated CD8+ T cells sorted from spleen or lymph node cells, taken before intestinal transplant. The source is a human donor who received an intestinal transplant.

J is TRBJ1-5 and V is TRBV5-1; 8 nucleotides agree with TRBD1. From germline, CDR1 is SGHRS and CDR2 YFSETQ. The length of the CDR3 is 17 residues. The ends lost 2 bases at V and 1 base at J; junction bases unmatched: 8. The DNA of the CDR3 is TGCGCCAGCAGCTTCACCGACAGGGGAGGGAGCAATCAGCCCCAGCATTTT. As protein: CASSFTDRGGSNQPQHF.

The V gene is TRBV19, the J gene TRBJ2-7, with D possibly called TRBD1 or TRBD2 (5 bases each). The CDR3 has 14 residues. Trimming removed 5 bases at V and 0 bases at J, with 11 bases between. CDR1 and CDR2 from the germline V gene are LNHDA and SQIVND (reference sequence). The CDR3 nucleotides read TGTGCCAGTAGTCCGGGGCAGAGCTCCTACGAGCAGTACTTC. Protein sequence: CASSPGQSSYEQYF.

The CDR3, as DNA: TGTGCCAGCTCACTCACCCGACCCGGGACAGGGGATCGGTACTTC. As protein: CASSLTRPGTGDRYF. The genes are TRBV18 and TRBJ2-7; 10 positions match TRBD1. Germline assignment: CDR1 KGHSH and CDR2 LQKENI. V lost 4 bases and J lost 12; bases outside the gene matches: 15. The CDR3 sequence is 15 residues long.

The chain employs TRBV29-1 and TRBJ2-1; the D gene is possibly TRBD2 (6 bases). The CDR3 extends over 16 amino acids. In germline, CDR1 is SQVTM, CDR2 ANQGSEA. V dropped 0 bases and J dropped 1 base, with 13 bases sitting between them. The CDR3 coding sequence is TGCAGCGTTGAAGATCTAAAGGGGAGGTCCTACAATGAGCAGTTCTTC. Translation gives CSVEDLKGRSYNEQFF.

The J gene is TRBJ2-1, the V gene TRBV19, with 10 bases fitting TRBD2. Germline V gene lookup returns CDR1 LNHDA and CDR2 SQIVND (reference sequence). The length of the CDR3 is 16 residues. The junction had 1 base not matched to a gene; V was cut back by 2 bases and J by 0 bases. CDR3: CASSILAGDSYNEQFF. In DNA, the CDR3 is TGTGCCAGTAGTATACTAGCGGGAGACTCCTACAATGAGCAGTTCTTC.

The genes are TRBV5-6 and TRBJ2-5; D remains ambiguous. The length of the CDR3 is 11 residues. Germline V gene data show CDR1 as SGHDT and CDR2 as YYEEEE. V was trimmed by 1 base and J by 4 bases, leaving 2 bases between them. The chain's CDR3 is CASSLRETQYF. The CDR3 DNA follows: TGTGCCAGCAGCTTGAGAGAGACCCAGTACTTC. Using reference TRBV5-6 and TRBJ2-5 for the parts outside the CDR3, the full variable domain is DAGVTQSPTHLIKTRGQQVTLRCSPKSGHDTVSWYQQALGQGPQFIFQYYEEEERQRGNFPDRFSGHQFPNYSSELNVNALLLGDSALYLCASSLRETQYFGPGTRLLVL.

DNA for the CDR3: TGTGCCAGCAGTGAAGTTTGGTCCTACGAGCAGTACTTC. This sequence encodes CASSEVWSYEQYF. This chain uses TRBV2 with TRBJ2-7; D is uncertain. The ends were cut back, 1 base at V and 1 base at J, with 5 bases in the middle. Germline V lookup: CDR1 SNHLY, CDR2 FYNNEI. The CDR3 length is 13 residues.

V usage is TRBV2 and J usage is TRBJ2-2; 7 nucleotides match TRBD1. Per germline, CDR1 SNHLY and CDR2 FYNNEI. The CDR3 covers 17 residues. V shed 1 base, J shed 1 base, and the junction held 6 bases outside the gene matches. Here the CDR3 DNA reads TGTGCCAGCAGTGAAGACAGGGGAAAGGAGAACACCGGGGAGCTGTTTTTT. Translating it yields CASSEDRGKENTGELFF. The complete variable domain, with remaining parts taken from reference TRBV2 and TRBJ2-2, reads EPEVTQTPSHQVTQMGQEVILRCVPISNHLYFYWYRQILGQKVEFLVSFYNNEISEKSEIFDDQFSVERPDGSNFTLKIRSTKLEDSAMYFCASSEDRGKENTGELFFGEGSRLTVL.

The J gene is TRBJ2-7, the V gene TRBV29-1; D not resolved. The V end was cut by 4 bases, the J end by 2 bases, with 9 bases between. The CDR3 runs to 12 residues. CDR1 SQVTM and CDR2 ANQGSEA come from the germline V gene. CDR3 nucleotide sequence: TGCAGCGTTGTTGGGCAGCCCTACGAGCAGTACTTC. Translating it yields CSVVGQPYEQYF.

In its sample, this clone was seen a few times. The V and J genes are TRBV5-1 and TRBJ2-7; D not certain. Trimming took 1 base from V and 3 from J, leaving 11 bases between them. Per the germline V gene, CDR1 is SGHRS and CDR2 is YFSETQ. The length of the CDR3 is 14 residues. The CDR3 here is CASSLFFASYEQYF. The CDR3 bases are TGCGCCAGCAGCTTGTTTTTCGCAAGCTACGAGCAGTACTTC.

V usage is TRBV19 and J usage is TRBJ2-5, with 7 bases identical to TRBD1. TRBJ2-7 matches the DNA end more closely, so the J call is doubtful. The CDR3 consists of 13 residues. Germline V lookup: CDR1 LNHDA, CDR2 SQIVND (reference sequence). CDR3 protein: CASSSATGYEQYF. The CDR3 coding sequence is TGTGCCAGTAGCTCTGCGACAGGGTACGAGCAGTACTTC.

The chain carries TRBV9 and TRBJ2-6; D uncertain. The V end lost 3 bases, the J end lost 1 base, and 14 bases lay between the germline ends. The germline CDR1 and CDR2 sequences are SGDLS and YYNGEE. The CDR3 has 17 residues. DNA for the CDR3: TGTGCCAGCAGCGCCCCCCGGCAACCATCTGGGGCCAACGTCCTGACTTTC. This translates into CASSAPRQPSGANVLTF.

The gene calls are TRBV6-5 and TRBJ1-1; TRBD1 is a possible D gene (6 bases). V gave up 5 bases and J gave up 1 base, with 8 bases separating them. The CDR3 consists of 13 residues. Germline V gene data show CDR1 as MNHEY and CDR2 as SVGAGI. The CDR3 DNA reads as TGTGCCAGCAGTAAACAGGGGAACACTGAAGCTTTCTTT. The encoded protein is CASSKQGNTEAFF.

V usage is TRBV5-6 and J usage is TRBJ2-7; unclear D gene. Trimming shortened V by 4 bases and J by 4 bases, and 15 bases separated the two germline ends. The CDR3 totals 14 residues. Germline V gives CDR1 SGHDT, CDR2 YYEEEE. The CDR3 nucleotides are TGTGCCAGCAGCACCAACCCAATGGGGTACGAGCAGTACTTC. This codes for CASSTNPMGYEQYF.

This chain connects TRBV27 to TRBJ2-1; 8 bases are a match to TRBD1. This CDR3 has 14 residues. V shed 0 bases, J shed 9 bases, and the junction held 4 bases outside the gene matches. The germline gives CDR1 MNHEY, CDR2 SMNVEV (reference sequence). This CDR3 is CASSLSGTGSEQFF. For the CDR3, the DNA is TGTGCCAGCAGTTTATCCGGGACAGGCTCTGAGCAGTTCTTC.

In DNA, the CDR3 is TGTGCCAGCAGTGAGCGGGACACAGATACGCAGTATTTT. Protein product: CASSERDTDTQYF. J is TRBJ2-3 and V is TRBV6-1; a weak D match, TRBD2 (6 bases). Germline loops: CDR1 MNHNS, CDR2 SASEGT. V lost 3 bases to trimming and J lost 2 bases, with 6 bases between them. This CDR3 is 13 amino acids long.

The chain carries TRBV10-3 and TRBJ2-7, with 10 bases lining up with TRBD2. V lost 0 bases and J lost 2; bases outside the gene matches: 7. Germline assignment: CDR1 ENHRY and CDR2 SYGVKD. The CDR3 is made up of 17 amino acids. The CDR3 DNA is TGTGCCATCAGTGAGTCACAGGGGACTAGCGTTCCCTACGAGCAGTACTTC. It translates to CAISESQGTSVPYEQYF.

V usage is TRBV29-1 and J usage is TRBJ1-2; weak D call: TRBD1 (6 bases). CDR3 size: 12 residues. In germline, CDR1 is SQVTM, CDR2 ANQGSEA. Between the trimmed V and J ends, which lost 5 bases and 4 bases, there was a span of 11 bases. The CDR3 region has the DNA TGCAGCGTTCACCGGGACATCTATGGCTACACCTTC. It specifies CSVHRDIYGYTF.

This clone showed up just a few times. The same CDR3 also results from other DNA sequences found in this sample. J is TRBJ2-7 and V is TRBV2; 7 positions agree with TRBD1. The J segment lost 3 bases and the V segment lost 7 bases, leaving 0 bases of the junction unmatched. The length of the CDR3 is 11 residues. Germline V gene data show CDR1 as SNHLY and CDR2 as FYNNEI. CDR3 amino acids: CASTGGYEQYF. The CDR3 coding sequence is TGTGCCAGCACAGGGGGCTACGAGCAGTACTTC.

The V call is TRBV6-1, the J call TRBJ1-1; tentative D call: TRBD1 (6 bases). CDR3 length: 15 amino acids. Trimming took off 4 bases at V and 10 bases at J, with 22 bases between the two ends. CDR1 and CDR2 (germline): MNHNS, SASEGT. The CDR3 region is CASSAPRGAVLLAFF. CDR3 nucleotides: TGTGCCAGCAGTGCCCCGAGGGGGGCAGTCTTATTAGCTTTCTTT.

The CDR3 spells CASSPWTGNGEQYF. The CDR3 DNA follows: TGTGCCAGCAGCCCCTGGACAGGGAACGGCGAGCAGTACTTC. The genes are TRBV7-9 and TRBJ2-7; 8 nucleotides line up with TRBD1. V lost 5 bases to trimming and J lost 6 bases; unmatched junction nucleotides: 9. CDR1 and CDR2 (germline): SEHNR, FQNEAQ (reference sequence). The CDR3 loop spans 14 amino acids.

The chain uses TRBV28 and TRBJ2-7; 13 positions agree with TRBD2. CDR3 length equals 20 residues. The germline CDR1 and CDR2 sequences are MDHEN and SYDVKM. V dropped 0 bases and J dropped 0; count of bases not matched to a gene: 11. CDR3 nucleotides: TGTGCCAGCAGTTTATGCTTTTCGACTAGCGGGAGGCCCACCTCCTACGAGCAGTACTTC. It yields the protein CASSLCFSTSGRPTSYEQYF.

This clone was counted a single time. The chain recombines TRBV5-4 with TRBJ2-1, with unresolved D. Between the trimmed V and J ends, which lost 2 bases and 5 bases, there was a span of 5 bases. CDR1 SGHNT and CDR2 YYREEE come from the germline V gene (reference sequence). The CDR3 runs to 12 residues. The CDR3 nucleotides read TGTGCCAGCAGCTTTGGACACAATGAGCAGTTCTTC. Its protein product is CASSFGHNEQFF.

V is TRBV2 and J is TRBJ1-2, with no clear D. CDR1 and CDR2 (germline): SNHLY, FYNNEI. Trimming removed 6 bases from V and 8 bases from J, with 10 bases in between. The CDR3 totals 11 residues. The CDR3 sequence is CASRSSEGYTF. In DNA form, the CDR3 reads TGTGCCAGCAGGTCCTCTGAGGGCTACACCTTC.

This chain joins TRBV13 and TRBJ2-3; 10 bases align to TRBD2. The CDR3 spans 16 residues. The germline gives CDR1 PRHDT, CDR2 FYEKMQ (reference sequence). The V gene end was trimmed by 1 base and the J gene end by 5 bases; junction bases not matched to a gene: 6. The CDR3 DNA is TGTGCCAGCAGCTTAGTGAGCGGGGGGGCTGGAGATACGCAGTATTTT. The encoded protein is CASSLVSGGAGDTQYF.

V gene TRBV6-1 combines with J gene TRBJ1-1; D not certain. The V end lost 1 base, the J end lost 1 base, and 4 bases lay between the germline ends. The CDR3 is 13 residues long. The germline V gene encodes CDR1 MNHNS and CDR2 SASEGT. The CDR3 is CASSEGPNTEAFF. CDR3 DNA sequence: TGTGCCAGCAGTGAAGGTCCGAACACTGAAGCTTTCTTT.

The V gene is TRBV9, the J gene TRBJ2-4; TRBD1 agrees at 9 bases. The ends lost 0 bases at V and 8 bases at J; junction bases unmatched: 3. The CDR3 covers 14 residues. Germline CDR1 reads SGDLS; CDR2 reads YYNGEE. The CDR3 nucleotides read TGTGCCAGCAGCGTAGCCGGACAGGGGCACATTCAGTACTTC. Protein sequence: CASSVAGQGHIQYF.

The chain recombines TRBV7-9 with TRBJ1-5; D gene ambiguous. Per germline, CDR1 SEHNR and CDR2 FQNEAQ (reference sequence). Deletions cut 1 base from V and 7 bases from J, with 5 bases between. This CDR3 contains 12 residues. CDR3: CASSLDRQPQHF. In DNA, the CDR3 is TGTGCCAGCAGCTTAGACCGGCAGCCCCAGCATTTT.

In DNA, the CDR3 is TGTGCCAGCAGCTTCATATGGGGGGACAATCTCCAAGAGACCCAGTACTTC. This translates into CASSFIWGDNLQETQYF. The gene calls are TRBV7-6 and TRBJ2-5; D is perhaps TRBD1 or TRBD2 (6 bases each). The CDR3 is 17 residues long. Trimming removed 3 bases at V and 1 base at J, with 18 bases between. Germline CDR1 SGHVS, CDR2 FNYEAQ.

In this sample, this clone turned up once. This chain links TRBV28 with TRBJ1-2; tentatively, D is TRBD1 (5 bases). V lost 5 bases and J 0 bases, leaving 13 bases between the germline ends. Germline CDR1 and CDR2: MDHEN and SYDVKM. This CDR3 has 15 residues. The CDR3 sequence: CASSPGRGTNYGYTF. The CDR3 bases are TGTGCCAGCAGTCCGGGGCGAGGTACTAACTATGGCTACACCTTC.